Each of the 28 T cell receptor beta chains below was sequenced from the same sample in a study of regulatory T cells. Overall study findings and caveats: Hydrophobic residues at CDR3 positions 6 and 7 were enriched in conventional CD4+ T cells of CD3G-deficient patients.

Primers: 52 TRBV forward and 13 TRBJ reverse. Sequenced by immunoSEQ multiplex PCR; TCRdb stores in-frame clones only, minus some. The top ten hold 8% of the sample, which has about 17,000 clones, roughly 84% seen once. Antigen specificity for these receptors is unknown. The material sequenced was conventional CD4+ T cells sorted from blood. The receptor source for this set is a person aged 25 to 40 with CD3G deficiency.

This clone has just a few counts. V usage is TRBV28 and J usage is TRBJ1-2; TRBD1 might be the D (5 bases). The CDR3 is 14 residues long. Germline CDR1 MDHEN, CDR2 SYDVKM. V lost 2 bases, J lost 7 bases, and 14 bases lay in between. CDR3 region: CASSLPGLTGGYTF. Written as DNA, the CDR3 is TGTGCCAGCAGTTTACCGGGACTAACGGGTGGCTACACCTTC.

V is TRBV7-9 and J is TRBJ2-5; D possibly corresponds to TRBD2 (6 bases). From germline, CDR1 is SEHNR and CDR2 FQNEAQ (reference sequence). The CDR3 is 15 residues long. The ends were cut back, 4 bases at V and 2 bases at J, with 14 bases in the middle. CDR3 in DNA: TGTGCCAGCAGCTCTGTGGGGACTGTACAAGAGACCCAGTACTTC. It translates to CASSSVGTVQETQYF.

V is TRBV7-8 and J is TRBJ1-2; D possibly corresponds to TRBD1 (6 bases). This CDR3 has 14 residues. V lost 5 bases to trimming and J lost 6 bases, with 16 bases between them. Germline V gene lookup returns CDR1 SGHVS and CDR2 FQNEAQ. In DNA form, the CDR3 reads TGTGCCAGCAGCCCTAACAGGGCTGGTGATGGCTACACCTTC. Its protein product is CASSPNRAGDGYTF.

The chain couples TRBV7-9 to TRBJ2-1; D remains ambiguous. The V gene's germline CDR1 is SEHNR and CDR2 FQNEAQ (reference sequence). This CDR3 has 14 residues. V dropped 2 bases and J dropped 8 bases, with 13 bases sitting between them. In nucleotides, the CDR3 is TGTGCCAGCAGCTTAACGGGCAGACTGCATGAGCAGTTCTTC. This gives the protein CASSLTGRLHEQFF.

This clone was seen once. The rearrangement joins TRBV11-2 to TRBJ2-2; no clear D. The CDR3 length is 14 residues. Trimming removed 6 bases at V and 3 bases at J, with 11 bases between. The germline V gene encodes CDR1 SGHAT and CDR2 FQNNGV. The CDR3 is CASSFSGYTGELFF. The CDR3, as DNA: TGTGCCAGCAGTTTTTCAGGATACACCGGGGAGCTGTTTTTT.

This chain's CDR3 is CASSPGLAGRGYEQYF. DNA of the CDR3: TGCGCCAGCAGTCCTGGACTAGCGGGAAGGGGGTACGAGCAGTACTTC. The chain couples TRBV5-1 to TRBJ2-7, with 12 bases fitting TRBD2. J was trimmed by 4 bases and V by 5 bases; bases with no gene match: 10. The germline V gene encodes CDR1 SGHRS and CDR2 YFSETQ. The CDR3 runs to 16 residues.

The gene calls are TRBV18 and TRBJ2-3; D is ambiguous. Germline-derived CDR1 and CDR2 are KGHSH and LQKENI. V lost 3 bases and J 0 bases, leaving 4 bases between the germline ends. The CDR3 has 13 amino acids. CDR3 sequence (DNA): TGTGCCAGCTCACCCACCAGCACAGATACGCAGTATTTT. Translated, it gives CASSPTSTDTQYF.

This clone was detected only a few times. The V gene is TRBV5-1, the J gene TRBJ2-2; D is uncertain. Germline CDR1 SGHRS, CDR2 YFSETQ. V was trimmed by 3 bases and J by 4 bases, leaving 7 bases between them. The CDR3 has 13 amino acids. The CDR3 nucleotides are TGCGCCAGCAGCTCCACAGTCACCGGGGAGCTGTTTTTT. Translated: CASSSTVTGELFF.

The chain carries TRBV28 and TRBJ2-3, with TRBD2 matching over 13 bases. V gave up 1 base and J gave up 1 base; unmatched junction bases: 8. Germline values: CDR1 MDHEN, CDR2 SYDVKM. This CDR3 is built from 19 residues. CDR3 sequence reads: CASSLSRLAGGYGTDTQYF. As DNA, the CDR3 is TGTGCCAGCAGTTTATCGCGACTAGCGGGAGGATACGGCACAGATACGCAGTATTTT.

The chain uses TRBV18 and TRBJ2-5; TRBD2 agrees at 11 bases. The J call may be wrong; the DNA end is better matched by TRBJ2-7. Germline V gene data show CDR1 as KGHSH and CDR2 as LQKENI. The length of the CDR3 is 15 residues. CDR3 region: CASSLSGRASYEQYF. The CDR3 nucleotides read TGTGCCAGCTCACTTAGCGGGAGGGCCTCCTACGAGCAGTACTTC.

The chain couples TRBV7-9 to TRBJ1-2, with 8 bases that match TRBD1. Germline trimming cut 5 bases from V and 3 bases from J; bases unmatched to any gene: 8. The CDR3 extends over 15 amino acids. Germline CDR1 SEHNR, CDR2 FQNEAQ (reference sequence). CDR3 in amino acids: CASSRFQGADYGYTF. The DNA of the CDR3 is TGTGCCAGCAGCCGATTCCAGGGGGCAGACTATGGCTACACCTTC.

The V call is TRBV7-9, the J call TRBJ2-3; TRBD2 matches at 13 bases. V gave up 4 bases and J gave up 4 bases; unmatched junction bases: 5. Germline assignment: CDR1 SEHNR and CDR2 FQNEAQ (reference sequence). The CDR3 totals 16 residues. The CDR3 region is CASSSGLAGAADTQYF. The CDR3 nucleotides read TGTGCCAGCAGCTCAGGACTAGCGGGAGCGGCAGATACGCAGTATTTT. The whole variable domain, filled in from reference TRBV7-9 and TRBJ2-3, reads DTGVSQNPRHKITKRGQNVTFRCDPISEHNRLYWYRQTLGQGPEFLTYFQNEAQLEKSRLLSDRFSAERPKGSFSTLEIQRTEQGDSAMYLCASSSGLAGAADTQYFGPGTRLTVL.

The chain carries TRBV6-1 and TRBJ1-1, with TRBD1 identical over 11 bases. Germline V CDR1 and CDR2: MNHNS, SASEGT. Unmatched junction bases numbered 3, after V lost 7 bases and J lost 2 bases. There are 14 residues in the CDR3. The CDR3 spells CASMDRGLNTEAFF. In DNA, the CDR3 is TGTGCCAGCATGGACAGGGGGCTTAACACTGAAGCTTTCTTT.

The rearrangement uses TRBV5-1 and TRBJ2-2; 7 bases map to TRBD1. Per germline, CDR1 SGHRS and CDR2 YFSETQ. The CDR3 has 15 amino acids. Trimming took 2 bases from V and 4 from J; bases not matched to a gene: 5. CDR3 protein: CASSLTGDVTGELFF. The CDR3 bases are TGCGCCAGCAGCTTAACAGGGGACGTCACCGGGGAGCTGTTTTTT.

This clone appeared once. This sequence joins TRBV6-1 and TRBJ1-4, with D unresolved. The length of the CDR3 is 15 residues. CDR1 and CDR2 (germline): MNHNS, SASEGT. V lost 5 bases to trimming and J lost 5 bases, with 15 bases between them. DNA of the CDR3: TGTGCCAGCAGTATACGGACGGGTTTAAATGAAAAACTGTTTTTT. It codes for CASSIRTGLNEKLFF.

The chain recombines TRBV9 with TRBJ1-1, with D maybe TRBD1 (6 bases). The V gene's germline CDR1 is SGDLS and CDR2 YYNGEE. The ends were cut back, 4 bases at V and 9 bases at J, with 16 bases in the middle. The CDR3 consists of 13 residues. CDR3 nucleotides: TGTGCCAGCAGCTCCTGGATAGGGGGAAAAGCTTTCTTT. Encoded protein: CASSSWIGGKAFF. Variable domain in full (rest from reference TRBV9 and TRBJ1-1): DSGVTQTPKHLITATGQRVTLRCSPRSGDLSVYWYQQSLDQGLQFLIQYYNGEERAKGNILERFSAQQFPDLHSELNLSSLELGDSALYFCASSSWIGGKAFFGQGTRLTVV.

This chain connects TRBV9 to TRBJ1-2; D is unresolved. The CDR3 runs 14 residues. The V gene lost 3 bases and the J gene lost 8 bases, with 17 bases spanning the gap. The germline CDR1 and CDR2 sequences are SGDLS and YYNGEE. For the CDR3, the DNA is TGTGCCAGCAGCGGTGTAGGAGGCAGGACCGGCTACACCTTC. It is translated as CASSGVGGRTGYTF.

This chain joins TRBV4-1 and TRBJ1-1; 7 bases are a match to TRBD1. CDR3 size: 15 residues. Germline V gene lookup returns CDR1 MGHRA and CDR2 YSYEKL. Germline trimming cut 4 bases from V and 7 bases from J; bases unmatched to any gene: 12. The CDR3 protein is CASSLETNRGLEAFF. CDR3 sequence (DNA): TGCGCCAGCAGCCTTGAGACAAACAGGGGTCTTGAAGCTTTCTTT.

This chain joins TRBV7-9 and TRBJ1-4; 7 bases line up with TRBD1. Germline CDR1 and CDR2: SEHNR and FQNEAQ (reference sequence). This CDR3 has 17 residues. V was clipped by 0 bases and J by 3 bases; unmatched bases: 7. Written as DNA, the CDR3 is TGTGCCAGCAGCTTAGCCCAGCCACAGGGGTCTAATGAAAAACTGTTTTTT. Amino acids: CASSLAQPQGSNEKLFF.

The V gene is TRBV12-1, the J gene TRBJ1-2. TRBV12-1 is a listed pseudogene. The CDR3 extends over 17 amino acids. The CDR3 here is CASSDASFRNVDYGYTF. The CDR3 region has the DNA TGTGCCAGCAGTGACGCTAGCTTTCGGAACGTCGACTATGGCTACACCTTC.

This chain joins TRBV7-6 and TRBJ1-5; D gene unclear. The germline gives CDR1 SGHVS, CDR2 FNYEAQ. Trimming shortened V by 5 bases and J by 4 bases, and 15 bases separated the two germline ends. This CDR3 has 15 residues. The CDR3 nucleotides are TGTGCCAGCAGCCCTAATACTGAGTGGAATCAGCCCCAGCATTTT. It specifies CASSPNTEWNQPQHF.

The chain recombines TRBV6-1 with TRBJ1-2, with D perhaps matching TRBD1 (5 bases). Germline CDR1 and CDR2: MNHNS and SASEGT. Trimming removed 1 base at V and 1 base at J, with 7 bases between. This CDR3 has 14 amino acids. The CDR3 DNA is TGTGCCAGCAGTGAAGGTGGACATAACTATGGCTACACCTTC. It encodes CASSEGGHNYGYTF.

The V and J genes are TRBV27 and TRBJ2-3; possible D gene TRBD2, 5 bases. Germline CDR1 and CDR2: MNHEY and SMNVEV (reference sequence). V was cut by 6 bases and J by 2 bases, with 15 bases left in between. This CDR3 comprises 15 residues. The CDR3 nucleotides are TGTGCCAGCAGGAGAGGGCGGTTCCTCACAGATACGCAGTATTTT. Translated: CASRRGRFLTDTQYF.

In DNA, the CDR3 is TGTGCCAGCAGTTACAAGGGACAGGGGGGCGAGCAGTACTTC. It codes for CASSYKGQGGEQYF. The rearrangement joins TRBV6-6 to TRBJ2-7; TRBD1 agrees at 11 bases. Germline CDR1 is MNHNY and CDR2 is SVGAGI (reference sequence). This CDR3 is 14 amino acids long. The V segment lost 2 bases and the J segment 6 bases; nucleotides outside the gene matches: 3.

The table lists this clone with a few counts. This sequence joins TRBV15 and TRBJ2-2, with D uncertain. V shed 5 bases and J shed 4 bases, with 8 bases lying between them. This CDR3 spans 13 amino acids. The germline V gene encodes CDR1 LNHNV and CDR2 YYDKDF (reference sequence). The CDR3 loop reads CATSPGLTGELFF. The CDR3 DNA follows: TGTGCCACCAGCCCGGGCCTCACCGGGGAGCTGTTTTTT.

Written as DNA, the CDR3 is TGTGCCAGCAGTCTGACAGGCCCCAACACTGAAGCTTTCTTT. This sequence encodes CASSLTGPNTEAFF. J is TRBJ1-1 and V is TRBV28; D possibly corresponds to TRBD1 (6 bases). This CDR3 comprises 14 residues. The germline V gene has CDR1 MDHEN and CDR2 SYDVKM. Trimming took off 5 bases at V and 2 bases at J, with 12 bases between the two ends.

The chain is built from TRBV5-1 and TRBJ2-1; D not resolved. CDR1 is SGHRS and CDR2 is YFSETQ in the germline V gene. Trimming left V 0 bases short and J 10 bases short, with 11 bases between. The CDR3 totals 13 residues. This CDR3 reads CASSLEPYLEQFF. The CDR3 coding sequence is TGCGCCAGCAGCTTGGAGCCTTATCTCGAGCAGTTCTTC. Combining the CDR3 with reference TRBV5-1 and TRBJ2-1 gives the whole variable domain KAGVTQTPRYLIKTRGQQVTLSCSPISGHRSVSWYQQTPGQGLQFLFEYFSETQRNKGNFPGRFSGRQFSNSRSEMNVSTLELGDSALYLCASSLEPYLEQFFGPGTRLTVL.

The chain uses TRBV28 and TRBJ2-3, with 9 positions matching TRBD2. There are 15 residues in the CDR3. The J segment lost 7 bases and the V segment lost 6 bases, leaving 11 bases of the junction unmatched. The germline CDR1 and CDR2 sequences are MDHEN and SYDVKM. CDR3 sequence (DNA): TGTGCCAGCAGCACTCCTAGCGGGGTCAGGAATACGCAGTATTTT. Protein product: CASSTPSGVRNTQYF.